Each of the 7 T cell receptor beta chains below was sequenced from the same sample in a study of blood T cell repertoires in COVID-19. Clones were sequenced by immunoSEQ multiplex PCR, and TCRdb holds only the in-frame ones, with some missing. The sample yields about 190,000 clones, approximately 88% seen once. The sequencing sample was made of peripheral blood. These receptors all stem from a man aged 35 to 55 with acute or convalescent COVID-19.

This clone has a handful of counts. The rearrangement uses TRBV27 and TRBJ1-5; 7 bases agree with TRBD1. CDR3 length: 15 amino acids. The germline gives CDR1 MNHEY, CDR2 SMNVEV (reference sequence). With V trimmed by 3 bases and J by 4 bases, 6 bases remained unmatched. The CDR3 spells CASSFLAGGNQPQHF. The CDR3 DNA is TGTGCCAGCAGTTTCTTAGCAGGGGGTAATCAGCCCCAGCATTTT.

This clone appeared once. This chain uses TRBV6-5 with TRBJ2-3; TRBD1 aligns across 8 bases. J was trimmed by 4 bases and V by 6 bases; bases with no gene match: 6. This CDR3 has 14 residues. Germline V gives CDR1 MNHEY, CDR2 SVGAGI. Written as DNA, the CDR3 is TGTGCCAGCAGGGACAGGGTTGGCTCAGATACGCAGTATTTT. Protein: CASRDRVGSDTQYF.

This clone was observed a few times. The chain couples TRBV6-4 to TRBJ1-2; D is possibly TRBD1 (5 bases). The CDR3 is 14 amino acids. The germline CDR1 and CDR2 sequences are MRHNA and SNTAGT. The V and J ends lost 0 bases and 4 bases respectively, with 9 bases between them. Written as DNA, the CDR3 is TGTGCCAGCAGTGACTCGGCAGGGATCTATGGCTACACCTTC. Encoded protein: CASSDSAGIYGYTF.

The V gene is TRBV24-1, the J gene TRBJ1-1, with D unclear. CDR1 is KGHDR and CDR2 is SFDVKD in the germline V gene. Trimming left V 7 bases short and J 7 bases short, with 6 bases between. This CDR3 has 10 amino acids. DNA of the CDR3: TGTGCCACCAGGGGCGTTGAAGCTTTCTTT. Translation: CATRGVEAFF.

The V and J genes are TRBV28 and TRBJ2-3, with 9 positions matching TRBD2. CDR1 is MDHEN, CDR2 SYDVKM, per germline. V trimming: 7 bases; J trimming: 5 bases; junction bases outside the gene matches: 16. The CDR3 totals 17 residues. CDR3 loop: CASTPGTAGGGGDTQYF. CDR3 coding DNA: TGTGCCAGCACCCCCGGGACAGCGGGGGGCGGCGGAGATACGCAGTATTTT.

V is TRBV5-6 and J is TRBJ2-7; D ambiguous. CDR1 is SGHDT, CDR2 YYEEEE, per germline. The CDR3 spans 13 residues. Trimming cost V 3 bases and J 5 bases, with 12 bases left between them. In DNA form, the CDR3 reads TGTGCCAGCAGCTCTCGATCTAGTCACGAGCAGTACTTC. This sequence encodes CASSSRSSHEQYF. Looking up the rest from reference TRBV5-6 and TRBJ2-7 gives the full variable domain: DAGVTQSPTHLIKTRGQQVTLRCSPKSGHDTVSWYQQALGQGPQFIFQYYEEEERQRGNFPDRFSGHQFPNYSSELNVNALLLGDSALYLCASSSRSSHEQYFGPGTRLTVT.

This chain links TRBV20-1 with TRBJ1-3, with a possible D match to TRBD1 (5 bases). The V end was cut by 3 bases, the J end by 0 bases, with 15 bases between. The CDR3 sequence is 16 residues long. The V gene's germline CDR1 is DFQATT and CDR2 SNEGSKA (reference sequence). DNA for the CDR3: TGCAGTGCTAGTAGACCGGGACTGCACTCTGGAAACACCATATATTTT. Translating gives CSASRPGLHSGNTIYF.